A single sample gave rise to the 5 T cell receptor beta chains below, sequenced in a study of response to subunit inactivated influenza vaccine. Via MiXCR, TCRdb re-called the RT-PCR reads, giving one row per CDR3 protein. The sample lists about 500,000 distinct CDR3 sequences; more than 15% were seen once. Sample: CD4+ T cells sorted from PBMCs, taken 23 to 25 months after vaccination. These receptors were obtained from a man between 50 and 69 years old who received an inactivated influenza vaccine.

This clonotype was observed a handful of times. The V call is TRBV5-6, the J call TRBJ2-7, with 7 bases identical to TRBD1. Germline CDR1 and CDR2: SGHDT and YYEEEE. V shed 4 bases and J 4 bases; nucleotides not matched to a gene: 11. CDR3 length: 15 amino acids. CDR3 sequence reads: CASSRKGQPEYEQYF. The CDR3 DNA follows: TGTGCCAGCAGCAGGAAGGGACAGCCGGAATACGAGCAGTACTTC.

This clonotype was seen a handful of times. This sequence joins TRBV28 and TRBJ2-1, with 10 bases fitting TRBD1. V lost 6 bases to trimming and J lost 9 bases; unmatched junction nucleotides: 14. The CDR3 is 16 residues long. Germline V gene sequence: CDR1 MDHEN, CDR2 SYDVKM. CDR3 region: CASSPPGTGVGGEQFF. The CDR3 DNA reads as TGTGCCAGCAGCCCTCCCGGGACAGGGGTCGGCGGTGAGCAGTTCTTC.

This chain connects TRBV20-1 to TRBJ2-3, with D perhaps assigned TRBD1 or TRBD2 (5 bases each). This CDR3 has 14 residues. V was shortened by 5 bases and J by 1 base, with 13 bases between the two germline ends. Germline V gives CDR1 DFQATT, CDR2 SNEGSKA (reference sequence). The CDR3 DNA reads TGCAGTGCTCCCCTTTCGGGACGCACAGATACGCAGTATTTT. Translating gives CSAPLSGRTDTQYF.

This clonotype was observed a handful of times. CDR3 in amino acids: CASTTGYNSPLHF. The CDR3 region has the DNA TGTGCCAGCACCACAGGGTACAATTCACCCCTCCACTTT. V and J are TRBV11-1 and TRBJ1-6, with a possible D match to TRBD1 (6 bases). The germline gives CDR1 SGHAT, CDR2 FQDESV (reference sequence). The V end was cut by 7 bases, the J end by 7 bases, with 11 bases between. CDR3 length equals 13 residues.

This clonotype was seen only a few times. V is TRBV7-2 and J is TRBJ1-5, with a possible D match to TRBD1 (5 bases). This CDR3 has 14 residues. V lost 1 base and J 9 bases, leaving 13 bases between the germline ends. The germline gives CDR1 SGHTA, CDR2 FQGNSA. CDR3 in amino acids: CASSLGDGLWPQHF. CDR3 nucleotide sequence: TGTGCCAGCAGCTTAGGGGACGGCTTATGGCCCCAGCATTTT.